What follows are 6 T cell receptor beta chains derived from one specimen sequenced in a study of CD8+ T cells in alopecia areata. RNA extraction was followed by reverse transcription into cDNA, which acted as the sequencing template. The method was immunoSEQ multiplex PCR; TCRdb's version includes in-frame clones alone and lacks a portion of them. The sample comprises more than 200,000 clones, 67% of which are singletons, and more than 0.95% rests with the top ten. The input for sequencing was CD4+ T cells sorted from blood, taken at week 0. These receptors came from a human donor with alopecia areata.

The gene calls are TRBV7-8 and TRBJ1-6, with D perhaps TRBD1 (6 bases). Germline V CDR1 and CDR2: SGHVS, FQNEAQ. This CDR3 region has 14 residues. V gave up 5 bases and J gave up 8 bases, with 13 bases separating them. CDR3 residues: CASSTQDSYSPLHF. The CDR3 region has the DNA TGTGCCAGCAGCACACAGGACAGCTATTCACCCCTCCACTTT.

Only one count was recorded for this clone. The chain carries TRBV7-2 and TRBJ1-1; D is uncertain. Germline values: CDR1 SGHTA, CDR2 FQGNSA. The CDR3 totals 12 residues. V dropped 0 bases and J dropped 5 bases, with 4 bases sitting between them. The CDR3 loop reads CASSLAGTEAFF. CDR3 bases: TGTGCCAGCAGCTTAGCGGGTACTGAAGCTTTCTTT.

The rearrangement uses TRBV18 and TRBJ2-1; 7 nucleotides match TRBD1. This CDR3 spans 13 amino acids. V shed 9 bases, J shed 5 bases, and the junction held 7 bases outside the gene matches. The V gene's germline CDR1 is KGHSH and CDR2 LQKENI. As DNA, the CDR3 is TGTGCCAGAACAGGGGTCGGTGACAATGAGCAGTTCTTC. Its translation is CARTGVGDNEQFF. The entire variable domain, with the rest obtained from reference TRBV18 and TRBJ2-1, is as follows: NAGVMQNPRHLVRRRGQEARLRCSPMKGHSHVYWYRQLPEEGLKFMVYLQKENIIDESGMPKERFSAEFPKEGPSILRIQQVVRGDSAAYFCARTGVGDNEQFFGPGTRLTVL.

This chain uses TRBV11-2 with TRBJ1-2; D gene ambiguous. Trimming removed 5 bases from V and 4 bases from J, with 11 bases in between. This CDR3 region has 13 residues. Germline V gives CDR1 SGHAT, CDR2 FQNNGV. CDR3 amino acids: CASSPLPGYGYTF. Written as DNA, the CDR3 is TGTGCCAGCAGCCCCCTCCCAGGCTATGGCTACACCTTC.

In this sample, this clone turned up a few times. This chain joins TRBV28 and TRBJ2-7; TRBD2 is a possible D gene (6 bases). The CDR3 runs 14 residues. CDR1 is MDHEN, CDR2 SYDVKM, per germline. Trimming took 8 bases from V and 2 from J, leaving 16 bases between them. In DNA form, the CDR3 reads TGTGCCAGCTGGCGAGCGGGCGTGACCTACGAGCAGTACTTC. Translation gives CASWRAGVTYEQYF.

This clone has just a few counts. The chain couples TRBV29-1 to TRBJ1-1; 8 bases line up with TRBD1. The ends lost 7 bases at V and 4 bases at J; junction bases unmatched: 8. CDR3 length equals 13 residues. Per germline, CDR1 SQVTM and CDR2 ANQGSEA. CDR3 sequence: CSAEGQGGTEAFF. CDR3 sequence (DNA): TGCAGCGCCGAAGGACAGGGAGGCACTGAAGCTTTCTTT.